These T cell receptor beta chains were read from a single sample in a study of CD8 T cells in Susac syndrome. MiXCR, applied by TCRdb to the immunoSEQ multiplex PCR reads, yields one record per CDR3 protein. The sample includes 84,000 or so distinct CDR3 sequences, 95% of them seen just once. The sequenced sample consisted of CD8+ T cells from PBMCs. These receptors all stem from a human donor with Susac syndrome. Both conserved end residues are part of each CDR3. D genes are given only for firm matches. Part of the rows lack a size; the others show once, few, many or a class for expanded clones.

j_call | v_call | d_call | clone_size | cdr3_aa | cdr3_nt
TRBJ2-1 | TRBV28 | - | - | CASSLELSYNEQFF | TGTGCCAGCAGTTTGGAACTCTCCTACAATGAGCAGTTCTTC
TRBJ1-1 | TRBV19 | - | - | CASSIRENTEAFF | TGTGCCAGTAGTATCAGGGAGAACACTGAAGCTTTCTTT
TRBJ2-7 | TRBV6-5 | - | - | CASSYRDAYEQYF | TGTGCCAGCAGTTACCGGGACGCCTACGAGCAGTACTTC
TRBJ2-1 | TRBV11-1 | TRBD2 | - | CASSHLGGTSGIGSYNEQFF | TGTGCCAGCAGCCACTTAGGGGGGACTAGCGGCATAGGCTCCTACAATGAGCAGTTCTTC
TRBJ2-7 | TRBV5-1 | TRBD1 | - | CASSFTGQGSYEQYF | TGCGCCAGCAGTTTTACAGGACAGGGATCCTACGAGCAGTACTTC
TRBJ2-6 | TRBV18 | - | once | CASSSTGPPSGANVLTF | TGTGCCAGCTCATCGACGGGACCGCCCTCTGGGGCCAACGTCCTGACTTTC
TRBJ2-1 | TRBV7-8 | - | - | CASSPLGNEQFF | TGTGCCAGCAGCCCCCTCGGGAATGAGCAGTTCTTC
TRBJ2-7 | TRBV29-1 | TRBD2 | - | CSVEGGLAGRGDYEQYF | TGCAGCGTTGAGGGGGGACTAGCGGGGAGAGGGGACTACGAGCAGTACTTC
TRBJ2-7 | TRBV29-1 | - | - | CSVRGTSYEQYF | TGCAGCGTCCGGGGGACCTCCTACGAGCAGTACTTC
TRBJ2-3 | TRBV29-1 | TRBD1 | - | CSVEEGRTGHTDTQYF | TGCAGCGTTGAAGAAGGGAGGACAGGGCACACAGATACGCAGTATTTT
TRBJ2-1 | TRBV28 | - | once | CASSSGLAFYNEQFF | TGTGCCAGCAGTTCAGGGCTAGCGTTTTACAATGAGCAGTTCTTC
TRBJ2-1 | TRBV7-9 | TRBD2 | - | CASSLERLAGIGNEQFF | TGTGCCAGCAGCTTAGAGCGGCTAGCGGGGATCGGCAATGAGCAGTTCTTC
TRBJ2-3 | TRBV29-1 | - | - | CSVGGLAVTDTQYF | TGCAGCGTTGGGGGGCTAGCCGTCACAGATACGCAGTATTTT
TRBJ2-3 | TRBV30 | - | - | CAWRNFDRLNTDTQYF | TGTGCCTGGAGAAACTTTGACAGGCTAAACACAGATACGCAGTATTTT
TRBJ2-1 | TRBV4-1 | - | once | CASSGVNNEQFF | TGCGCCAGCAGCGGGGTGAACAATGAGCAGTTCTTC
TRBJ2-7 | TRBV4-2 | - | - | CASSHGTTYEQYF | TGTGCCAGCAGCCATGGGACCACCTACGAGCAGTACTTC
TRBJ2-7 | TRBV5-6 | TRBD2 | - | CASSPTSGNSYEQYF | TGTGCCAGCAGCCCGACTAGCGGAAACTCCTACGAGCAGTACTTC
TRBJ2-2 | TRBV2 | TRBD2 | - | CASSGEGNTGELFF | TGTGCCAGCAGTGGGGAGGGGAACACCGGGGAGCTGTTTTTT
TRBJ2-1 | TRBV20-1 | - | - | CSARAQQRVDNEQFF | TGCAGTGCTAGAGCCCAGCAGCGGGTGGACAATGAGCAGTTCTTC
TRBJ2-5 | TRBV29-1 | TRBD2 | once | CSAIAGEGFQETQYF | TGCAGCGCCATAGCGGGGGAGGGCTTTCAAGAGACCCAGTACTTC
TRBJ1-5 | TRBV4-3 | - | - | CASSQDGYQPQHF | TGCGCCAGCAGCCAGGACGGTTACCAGCCCCAGCATTTT
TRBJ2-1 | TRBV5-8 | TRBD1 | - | CASSSGQGPYNEQFF | TGTGCCAGCAGCTCCGGACAGGGCCCCTACAATGAGCAGTTCTTC
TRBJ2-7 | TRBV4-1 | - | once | CASSLKGVDEQYF | TGCGCCAGCAGCCTAAAGGGAGTAGACGAGCAGTACTTC
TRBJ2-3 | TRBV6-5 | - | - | CASSYSSSGDPIDTQYF | TGTGCCAGCAGTTACTCGAGTAGTGGGGACCCTATAGATACGCAGTATTTT
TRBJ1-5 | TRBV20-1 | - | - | CSAGPGRRSYQPQHF | TGCAGTGCTGGACCGGGACGGAGGTCGTATCAGCCCCAGCATTTT
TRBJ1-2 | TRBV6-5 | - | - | CASSPPAQGVDGYTF | TGTGCCAGCAGTCCACCGGCACAGGGTGTGGATGGCTACACCTTC
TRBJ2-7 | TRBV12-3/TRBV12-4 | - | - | CASSIGGYEQYF | TGTGCCAGCAGTATCGGGGGCTACGAGCAGTACTTC
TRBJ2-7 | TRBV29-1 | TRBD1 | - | CSVEVGRGYEQYF | TGCAGCGTTGAGGTCGGCAGGGGGTACGAGCAGTACTTC
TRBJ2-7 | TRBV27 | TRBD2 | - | CASSFFGGSINEQYF | TGTGCCAGCAGTTTCTTCGGCGGGAGCATCAACGAGCAGTACTTC
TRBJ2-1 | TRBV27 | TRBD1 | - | CASSKGQNGNEQFF | TGTGCCAGCAGTAAGGGACAGAACGGGAATGAGCAGTTCTTC
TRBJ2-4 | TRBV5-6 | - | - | CASRGGPDIQYF | TGTGCCAGCAGGGGGGGTCCGGACATTCAGTACTTC
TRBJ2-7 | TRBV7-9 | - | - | CASSPLDEQYF | TGTGCCAGCAGCCCCCTCGACGAGCAGTACTTC
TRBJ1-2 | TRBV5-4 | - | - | CASSLELTSSNYGYTF | TGTGCCAGCAGCTTGGAGCTAACAAGTTCTAACTATGGCTACACCTTC
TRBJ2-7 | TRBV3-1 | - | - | CASSQGSSYPYEQYF | TGTGCCAGCAGCCAAGGATCTTCGTACCCCTACGAGCAGTACTTC
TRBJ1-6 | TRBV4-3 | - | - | CASSQKGETESSPLHF | TGCGCCAGCAGCCAAAAAGGGGAGACAGAGTCTTCACCCCTCCACTTT
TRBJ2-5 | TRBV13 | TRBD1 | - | CASRTGSETQYF | TGTGCCAGCAGGACAGGGTCAGAGACCCAGTACTTC
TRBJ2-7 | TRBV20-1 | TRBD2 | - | CSASGTSGYEQYF | TGCAGTGCTAGCGGGACTAGCGGATACGAGCAGTACTTC
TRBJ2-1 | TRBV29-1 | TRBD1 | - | CSVEVRDRAPNEQFF | TGCAGCGTTGAAGTACGAGACAGGGCGCCTAATGAGCAGTTCTTC
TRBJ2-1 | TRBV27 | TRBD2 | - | CASSFLREVDGDEQFF | TGTGCCAGCAGTTTTTTGCGGGAGGTTGATGGGGATGAGCAGTTCTTC
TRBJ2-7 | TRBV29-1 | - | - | CSVVAQGSEQYF | TGCAGCGTTGTCGCGCAGGGATCCGAGCAGTACTTC
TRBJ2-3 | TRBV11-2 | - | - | CASSSPASDTDTQYF | TGTGCCAGCAGCTCCCCGGCTAGCGACACAGATACGCAGTATTTT
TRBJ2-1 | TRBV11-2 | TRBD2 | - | CASSLGAREDYNEQFF | TGTGCCAGCAGCTTAGGGGCGCGGGAGGATTACAATGAGCAGTTCTTC
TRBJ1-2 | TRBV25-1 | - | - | CASSESEDGYTF | TGTGCCAGCAGTGAAAGTGAGGATGGCTACACCTTC
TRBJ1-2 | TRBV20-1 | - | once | CSARVPGNGYTF | TGCAGTGCTAGAGTTCCAGGGAATGGCTACACCTTC
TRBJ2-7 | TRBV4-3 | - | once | CASSQDLIYEQYF | TGCGCCAGCAGCCAAGACCTCATCTACGAGCAGTACTTC
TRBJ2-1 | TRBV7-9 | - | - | CASSLVWDEQFF | TGTGCCAGCAGCTTAGTATGGGATGAGCAGTTCTTC
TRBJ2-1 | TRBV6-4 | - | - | CASSDGTAEQFF | TGTGCCAGCAGTGACGGGACTGCTGAGCAGTTCTTC
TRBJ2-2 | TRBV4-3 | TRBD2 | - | CASSQTSVIGELFF | TGCGCCAGCAGCCAGACTAGCGTTATCGGGGAGCTGTTTTTT
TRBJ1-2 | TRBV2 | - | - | CASTDGTPLTTF | TGTGCCAGCACAGACGGGACACCACTAACGACCTTC
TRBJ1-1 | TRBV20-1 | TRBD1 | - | CSASGGLTGWTTEAFF | TGCAGTGCCAGTGGTGGTTTGACAGGGTGGACCACTGAAGCTTTCTTT
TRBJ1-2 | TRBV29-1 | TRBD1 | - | CSAGQETLNYGYTF | TGCAGCGCCGGACAGGAGACTCTTAACTATGGCTACACCTTC
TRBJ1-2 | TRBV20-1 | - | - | CSALDVDNYGYTF | TGCAGTGCTCTCGACGTGGATAACTATGGCTACACCTTC
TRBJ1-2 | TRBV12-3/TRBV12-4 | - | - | CASRGIYSYF | TGTGCCAGCAGAGGCATTTACAGTTACTTC
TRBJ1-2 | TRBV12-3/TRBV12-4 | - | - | CASSPWGGNYGYTF | TGTGCCAGCAGTCCCTGGGGGGGGAACTATGGCTACACCTTC
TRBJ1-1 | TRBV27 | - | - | CASSLVGGTEAFF | TGTGCCAGCAGTTTGGTAGGGGGGACTGAAGCTTTCTTT
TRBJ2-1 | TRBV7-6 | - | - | CASSSTADNEQFF | TGTGCCAGCAGCAGCACGGCCGACAATGAGCAGTTCTTC
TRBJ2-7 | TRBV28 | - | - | CASATPDGSYEQYF | TGTGCCAGCGCGACCCCGGACGGGTCCTACGAGCAGTACTTC